This TCR beta chain was recovered during a study of identical twins. The authors used template switching to add a universal primer site and gave cDNA unique molecular identifiers. MiXCR, run by TCRdb on the 5' RACE reads, gives a single entry per CDR3 protein. The sample yields around 95,000 distinct CDR3 sequences, around 5.5% seen once. This clonotype was observed at least ten times. Its antigen is unknown. Findings and caveats of the study: Instead of following the same donors, the conclusions were based on cross-sectional statistical analysis. Memory repertoires showed no such pattern, whereas abundant cord blood beta clonotypes carried fewer insertions. Twin sharing of out-of-frame TCR alpha was underestimated by models in monozygotic pairs.

The germline CDR1 and CDR2 sequences are LGHDT and YNNKEL (reference sequence). V was cut by 1 base and J by 6 bases, with 6 bases left in between. The CDR3 extends over 13 amino acids. This sequence originates from a woman aged 45-59 years in good health. Sequencing was done on a sample of memory T cells sorted from blood. V usage is TRBV3-1 and J usage is TRBJ2-2, with D maybe TRBD2 (6 bases). Here the CDR3 DNA reads TGTGCCAGCAGCCAAGCTAGCGCCGGGGAGCTGTTTTTT. This codes for CASSQASAGELFF.